Sequencing of this T cell receptor (beta chain) was carried out in a study of T cell changes during pregnancy in multiple sclerosis. This table comes from immunoSEQ multiplex PCR, and its TCRdb copy is limited to in-frame clones, with some not included. This table has 45,000 to 60,000 clones, roughly nine tenths appearing once. V was pared by 4 bases and J by 0 bases, with 11 bases of the junction left unmatched. Germline V gene data show CDR1 as ENHRY and CDR2 as SYGVKD. The CDR3 is 18 residues long. The receptor comes from a female donor with multiple sclerosis, enrolled in a pregnancy study. The gene calls are TRBV10-3 and TRBJ1-4, with 7 bases matching TRBD1. This sample comprised CD8+ T cells from peripheral blood mononuclear cells, obtained before pregnancy. CDR3 DNA sequence: TGTGCCATCAGTGGAGGGACAGCCCTGATTTCAACTAATGAAAAACTGTTTTTT. Translating gives CAISGGTALISTNEKLFF.